The rows below give T cell receptor beta chains drawn from one sample of a study of T cells after yellow fever vaccination. TCRdb itself ran the 5' RACE reads through MiXCR, one entry per CDR3 protein. Counted here are some 260,000 distinct CDR3 sequences, about 5.2% occurring once; the ten biggest clones make up 2.5% to 4%. The starting material was CD4+ T cells sorted from PBMCs, obtained on the day of the yellow fever booster vaccination. These receptor sequences come from a man aged 18-30 years who received the YFV17D yellow fever vaccine. Each CDR3 is given without its conserved first and last residue. Fields, in order: CDR3 length, V gene, J gene, CDR3 protein.

length: 13
V: TRBV28
J: TRBJ1-6
CDR3: ASSLQGRGNSPLH

length: 14
V: TRBV24-1
J: TRBJ2-5
CDR3: ATSEGGAGAQETQY

length: 12
V: TRBV7-2
J: TRBJ2-3
CDR3: ASSPDYSSDTQY

length: 12
V: TRBV10-3
J: TRBJ1-3
CDR3: AISRDSSGNTIY

length: 13
V: TRBV12-5
J: TRBJ2-3
CDR3: ATRLDGFSTDTQY

length: 14
V: TRBV5-4
J: TRBJ2-1
CDR3: ASSLDRPGTGGPPF

length: 10
V: TRBV3-1
J: TRBJ2-1
CDR3: ASSGDYNEQF

length: 12
V: TRBV5-1
J: TRBJ2-1
CDR3: ASSGGVSYNEQF

length: 12
V: TRBV2
J: TRBJ1-5
CDR3: ASSRQARNQPQH

length: 13
V: TRBV7-6
J: TRBJ1-5
CDR3: ASSLASGLNQPQH

length: 15
V: TRBV15
J: TRBJ2-3
CDR3: ATSSGLLAGLTDTQY

length: 11
V: TRBV12-3/TRBV12-4
J: TRBJ1-2
CDR3: ASSQTGGRGYT

length: 11
V: TRBV3-1
J: TRBJ1-3
CDR3: ASSRQGGNTIY

length: 10
V: TRBV27
J: TRBJ1-2
CDR3: ASREGPYGYT

length: 12
V: TRBV10-3
J: TRBJ2-1
CDR3: ATHPGTTVNEQF

length: 11
V: TRBV9
J: TRBJ1-6
CDR3: ASSVALVSTLH

length: 13
V: TRBV30
J: TRBJ2-1
CDR3: AWSVPSGLGNEQF

length: 15
V: TRBV3-2
J: TRBJ2-4
CDR3: ASSQEQGRQGKNIQY

length: 11
V: TRBV12-3/TRBV12-4
J: TRBJ1-2
CDR3: ASSLSNNYGYT

length: 13
V: TRBV12-3/TRBV12-4
J: TRBJ2-3
CDR3: ASSSVAGGTDTQY

length: 15
V: TRBV29-1
J: TRBJ1-1
CDR3: SVVGTLTVRMNTEAF

length: 12
V: TRBV18
J: TRBJ2-5
CDR3: ASSPRGLPETQY

length: 12
V: TRBV20-1
J: TRBJ1-1
CDR3: SARPTGPNTEAF

length: 13
V: TRBV12-3/TRBV12-4
J: TRBJ1-2
CDR3: ASSFTGQGAVGYT

length: 8
V: TRBV20-1
J: TRBJ2-1
CDR3: SAMINEQF

length: 12
V: TRBV5-6
J: TRBJ2-5
CDR3: ASRVVAGGETQY

length: 14
V: TRBV15
J: TRBJ1-5
CDR3: ATSRDRAYSNQPQH

length: 13
V: TRBV20-1
J: TRBJ2-3
CDR3: SAPMGGLDTDTQY

length: 12
V: TRBV4-1
J: TRBJ2-5
CDR3: ASSQVFWGETQY

length: 12
V: TRBV6-2/TRBV6-3
J: TRBJ2-3
CDR3: ASSDFLATDTQY

length: 13
V: TRBV20-1
J: TRBJ2-4
CDR3: SARLAGLAKNIQY

length: 12
V: TRBV5-1
J: TRBJ1-1
CDR3: ASSLGGLETEAF

length: 9
V: TRBV5-5
J: TRBJ1-2
CDR3: ASSLFRVYT

length: 11
V: TRBV5-6
J: TRBJ1-2
CDR3: ASSRDVNYGYT

length: 17
V: TRBV4-3
J: TRBJ1-6
CDR3: ASRYQHLSSDELNSPLH

length: 9
V: TRBV15
J: TRBJ2-3
CDR3: ATSLTNTQY

length: 13
V: TRBV4-3
J: TRBJ2-7
CDR3: ASSQDKGSSYEQY

length: 11
V: TRBV11-2
J: TRBJ1-1
CDR3: ASSLVRNTEAF

length: 13
V: TRBV2
J: TRBJ2-7
CDR3: ASSALAGTSYEQY

length: 12
V: TRBV4-1
J: TRBJ1-1
CDR3: ASSPGTLDTEAF

length: 15
V: TRBV7-2
J: TRBJ2-3
CDR3: ASSLWGIPPGPDTQY

length: 11
V: TRBV2
J: TRBJ1-3
CDR3: ASRGTSGNTIY

length: 13
V: TRBV7-8
J: TRBJ2-5
CDR3: ASSWMGDSQETQY

length: 9
V: TRBV19
J: TRBJ1-2
CDR3: ASSQGHGYT

length: 14
V: TRBV6-5
J: TRBJ1-5
CDR3: ASSYSGPTSNQPQH

length: 12
V: TRBV6-6
J: TRBJ1-1
CDR3: ATRDPGGRAEAF

length: 15
V: TRBV19
J: TRBJ2-3
CDR3: ASTQTRGGTGTDTQY

length: 15
V: TRBV7-8
J: TRBJ1-6
CDR3: ASSLWGWGAANSPLH

length: 11
V: TRBV11-3
J: TRBJ2-3
CDR3: ASTAGSGDTQY

length: 13
V: TRBV7-2
J: TRBJ1-6
CDR3: ASSPRTPMNSPLH

length: 11
V: TRBV2
J: TRBJ2-7
CDR3: ASHIDLSYEQY